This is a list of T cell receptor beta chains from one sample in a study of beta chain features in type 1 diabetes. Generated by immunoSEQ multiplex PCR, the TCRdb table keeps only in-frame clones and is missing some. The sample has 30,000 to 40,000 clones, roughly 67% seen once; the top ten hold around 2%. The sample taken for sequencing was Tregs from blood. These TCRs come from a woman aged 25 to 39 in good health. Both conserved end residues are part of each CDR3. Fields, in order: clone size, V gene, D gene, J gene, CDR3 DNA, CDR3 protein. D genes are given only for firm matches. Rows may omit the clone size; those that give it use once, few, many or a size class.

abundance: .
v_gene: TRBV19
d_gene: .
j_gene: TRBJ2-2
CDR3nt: TGTGCCAGTAGTAGGCCCAACACCGGGGAGCTGTTTTTT
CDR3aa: CASSRPNTGELFF

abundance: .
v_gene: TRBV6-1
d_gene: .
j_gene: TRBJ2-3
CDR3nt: TGTGCCAGCAGAGTGACTGGCACAGATACGCAGTATTTT
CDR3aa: CASRVTGTDTQYF

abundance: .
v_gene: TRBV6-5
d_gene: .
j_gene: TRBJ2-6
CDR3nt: TGTGCCAGCGTAAGGGGTTCGGGGGCCAACGTCCTGACTTTC
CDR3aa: CASVRGSGANVLTF

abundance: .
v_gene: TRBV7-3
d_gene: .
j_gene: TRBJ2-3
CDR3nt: TGTGCCAGCAGCTTCGGCGGGAGCACAGATACGCAGTATTTT
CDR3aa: CASSFGGSTDTQYF

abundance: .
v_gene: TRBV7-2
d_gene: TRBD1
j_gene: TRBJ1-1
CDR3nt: TGTGCCAGCAGCTTAGAGGGGGCTTTGTGGACTGAAGCTTTCTTT
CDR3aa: CASSLEGALWTEAFF

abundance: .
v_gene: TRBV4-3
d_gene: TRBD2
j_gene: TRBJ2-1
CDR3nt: TGCGCCAGCAGCCTGGGACTAGCCAACAATGAGCAGTTCTTC
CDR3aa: CASSLGLANNEQFF

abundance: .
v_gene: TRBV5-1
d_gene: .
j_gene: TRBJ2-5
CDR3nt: TGCGCCAGCAGCTTAGGAGGAACGGAGACCCAGTACTTC
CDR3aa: CASSLGGTETQYF

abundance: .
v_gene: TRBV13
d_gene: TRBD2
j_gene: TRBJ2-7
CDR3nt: TGTGCCAGCAGCACCCGACTAGCGGGATCCCTATACGAGCAGTACTTC
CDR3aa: CASSTRLAGSLYEQYF

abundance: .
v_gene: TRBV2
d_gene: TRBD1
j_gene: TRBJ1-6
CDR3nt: TGTGCCAGCAGAGCTGACAGGGACAATTCACCCCTCCACTTT
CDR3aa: CASRADRDNSPLHF

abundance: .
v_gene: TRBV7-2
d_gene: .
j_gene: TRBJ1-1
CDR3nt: TGTGCCAGCAGCCCGATGGCGGGGTTGAACACTGAAGCTTTCTTT
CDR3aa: CASSPMAGLNTEAFF

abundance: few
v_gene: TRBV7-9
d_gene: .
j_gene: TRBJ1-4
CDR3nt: TGTGCCAGCAGCTTAGGCGTGGTTGAAAAACTGTTTTTT
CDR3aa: CASSLGVVEKLFF

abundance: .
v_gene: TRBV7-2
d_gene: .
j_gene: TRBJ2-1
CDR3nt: TGTGCCAGCAGCTTAGGGAGACTAGTCTGGGAGCAGTTCTTC
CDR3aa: CASSLGRLVWEQFF

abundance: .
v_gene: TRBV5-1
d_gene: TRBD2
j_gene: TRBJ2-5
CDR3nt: TGCGCCAGCAGCGGAGGACTAGCGGTTAAAGAGACCCAGTACTTC
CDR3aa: CASSGGLAVKETQYF

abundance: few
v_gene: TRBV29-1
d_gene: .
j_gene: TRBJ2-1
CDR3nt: TGCAGCGCTAGTTGGGCTGCCAAACTAGGGACCTACAATGAGCAGTTCTTC
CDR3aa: CSASWAAKLGTYNEQFF

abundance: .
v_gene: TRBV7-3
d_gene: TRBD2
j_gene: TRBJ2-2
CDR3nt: TGTGCCAGCAGCCCCCGGGGACTAGCCAACACCGGGGAGCTGTTTTTT
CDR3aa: CASSPRGLANTGELFF

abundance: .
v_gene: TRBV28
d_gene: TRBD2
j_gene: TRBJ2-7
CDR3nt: TGTGCCAGCAGTTTCGGAGGGGTACTAGCGGACCACGAGCAGTACTTC
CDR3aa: CASSFGGVLADHEQYF

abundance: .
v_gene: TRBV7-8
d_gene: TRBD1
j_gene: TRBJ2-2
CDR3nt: TGTGCCAGCAGCTCGGCGGGACAGGGGCGCACCGGGGAGCTGTTTTTT
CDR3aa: CASSSAGQGRTGELFF

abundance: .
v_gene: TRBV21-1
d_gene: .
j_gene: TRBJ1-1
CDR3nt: TGTGCCAGCAGCAATGTCGGCAGGGGCAAGTTGAACACTGAAGCTTTCTTT
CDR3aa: CASSNVGRGKLNTEAFF

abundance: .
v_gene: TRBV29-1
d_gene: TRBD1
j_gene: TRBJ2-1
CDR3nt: TGCAGCGCCCCGACAGGGGCCAGCTCCTACAATGAGCAGTTCTTC
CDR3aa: CSAPTGASSYNEQFF

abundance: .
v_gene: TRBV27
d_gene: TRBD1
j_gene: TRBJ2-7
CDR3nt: TGTGCCAGCAGTCGACAGGGGGATACCTACGAGCAGTACTTC
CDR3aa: CASSRQGDTYEQYF

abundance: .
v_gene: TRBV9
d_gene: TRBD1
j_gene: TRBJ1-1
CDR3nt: TGTGCCAGCAGCGTTGAGGACAGGGTGAACACTGAAGCTTTCTTT
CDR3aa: CASSVEDRVNTEAFF

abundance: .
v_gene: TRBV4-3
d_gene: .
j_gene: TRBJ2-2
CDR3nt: TGCGCCAGCAGCCAAGCAGGGTACGGGGAGCTGTTTTTT
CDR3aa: CASSQAGYGELFF

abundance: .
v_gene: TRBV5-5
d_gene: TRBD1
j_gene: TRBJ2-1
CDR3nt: TGTGCCAGCATCGCAGAGAGGACAGGGGGCGGTGAGCAGTTCTTC
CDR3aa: CASIAERTGGGEQFF

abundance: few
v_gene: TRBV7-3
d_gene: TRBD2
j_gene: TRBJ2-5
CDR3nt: TGTGCCAGCAGCTTAGGGCTAGCGGGAGGCGAGACCCAGTACTTC
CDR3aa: CASSLGLAGGETQYF

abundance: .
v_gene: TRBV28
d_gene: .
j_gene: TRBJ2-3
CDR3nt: TGTGCCAGCAGGACAGCTACCCTAGATACGCAGTATTTT
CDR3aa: CASRTATLDTQYF

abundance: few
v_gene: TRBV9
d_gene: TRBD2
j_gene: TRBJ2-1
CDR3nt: TGTGCCAGCAGCGTAGAGTTAGCGGGAGTTGGTGAGCAGTTCTTC
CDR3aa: CASSVELAGVGEQFF

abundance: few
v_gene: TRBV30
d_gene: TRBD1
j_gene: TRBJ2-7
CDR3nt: TGTGCCTGGTCCGGACAGGGTTTATACGAGCAGTACTTC
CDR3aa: CAWSGQGLYEQYF

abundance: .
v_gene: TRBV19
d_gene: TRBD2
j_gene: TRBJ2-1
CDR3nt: TGTGCCAGTAGTCATTCGGGGAGGGCCTACAATGAGCATTTCTTC
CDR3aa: CASSHSGRAYNEHFF

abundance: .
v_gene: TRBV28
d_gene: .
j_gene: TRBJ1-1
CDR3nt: TGTGCCAGCAGTTTGGACAGAGCCCTCTGGATGAACACTGAAGCTTTCTTT
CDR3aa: CASSLDRALWMNTEAFF